This TCR beta chain was documented in a study of shared clonotypes between healthy human individuals. Regarding the study as a whole: When naive CD4 clonotypes were compared across a handful of donors, about 4.8% were shared.

The V and J ends lost 4 bases and 8 bases respectively, with 22 bases between them. This CDR3 is 16 amino acids long. From germline, CDR1 is SGHRS and CDR2 YFSETQ. CD8 cells regarded as naive lacked CD45RO, were positively chosen for CCR7, and omitted terminally differentiated effector memory CD45RA+ cells. The study enrolled healthy HIV-negative adults without recent acute infections or vaccinations as donors. Comments on this clone: The antigen is unknown.

Each replicate PCR on the sorted subsets used 200 to 250 ng DNA (approximately 33,000 T cell genomes). Produced via immunoSEQ multiplex PCR; TCRdb's table is partial and in-frame only. Of approximately 2,200,000 clones listed, about 93% are singletons. The chain uses TRBV5-1 and TRBJ2-1; D might be TRBD2 (5 bases). Specimen: naive CD8+ T cells from PBMCs. The receptor was isolated from a young man in good health. Some clones in this sample may be carry-over from other donors' samples. CDR3 residues: CASSGGEHSGTDEQFF. The CDR3 nucleotides read TGCGCCAGCAGCGGTGGGGAGCATTCCGGAACGGATGAGCAGTTCTTC.